This T cell receptor beta chain stems from a study of T cell repertoires in cytomegalovirus infection. Study outcomes and limitations: There were HLA-C-restricted CMV-specific TCR beta clonotypes dominating the ex vivo response.

The CDR3 runs 15 residues. Trimming cost V 0 bases and J 7 bases, with 13 bases left between them. Germline values: CDR1 SGHVS, CDR2 FQNEAQ. This clonotype was seen repeatedly, ten times or more. Its antigen is undetermined. Using its own MiXCR run on the reads, TCRdb lists one record per CDR3 protein. The table has roughly 500,000 distinct CDR3 sequences, 15% to 20% seen once. The rearrangement links TRBV7-8 to TRBJ2-1; D not resolved. The receptor was isolated from a human donor in good health (CMV status not recorded). Some clones in this sample may be carry-over from other donors' samples. Source material: CD8+ T cells from PBMCs. DNA for the CDR3: TGTGCCAGCAGCTTAGCGCCACCAGCGAAGAATGAGCAGTTCTTC. Residues: CASSLAPPAKNEQFF.